Shown below are 25 T cell receptor beta chains from a single sample sequenced in a study of blood T cell repertoires in COVID-19. Sequencing used immunoSEQ multiplex PCR; TCRdb keeps in-frame clones, though not all of them. In the table there are about 220,000 clones, 84% of which are singletons. Sequences were obtained from peripheral blood. These receptors were obtained from a woman aged 25 to 39 who had recovered from COVID-19.

The J gene is TRBJ1-2, the V gene TRBV6-5, with D unresolved. The CDR3 totals 15 residues. In germline, CDR1 is MNHEY, CDR2 SVGAGI. V was cut by 5 bases and J by 3 bases, with 16 bases left in between. The CDR3 region is CASSLIRGADYGYTF. CDR3 DNA sequence: TGTGCCAGCAGTCTGATAAGAGGCGCGGACTATGGCTACACCTTC.

The chain combines TRBV7-6 with TRBJ1-5, with 7 bases identical to TRBD1. This CDR3 contains 17 residues. Germline loops: CDR1 SGHVS, CDR2 FNYEAQ. With 4 bases clipped from V and 0 bases from J, the junction kept 9 bases outside the gene matches. The CDR3 is CASSSKRDSYSNQPQHF. CDR3 DNA: TGTGCCAGCAGCTCGAAACGGGACAGTTATAGCAATCAGCCCCAGCATTTT.

CDR3 residues: CASSHAGMNTEAFF. CDR3 in DNA: TGCGCCAGCAGCCACGCGGGTATGAACACTGAAGCTTTCTTT. V and J are TRBV4-1 and TRBJ1-1, with D unresolved. V gave up 3 bases and J gave up 0 bases, with 8 bases separating them. The CDR3 runs 14 residues. Germline V gene sequence: CDR1 MGHRA, CDR2 YSYEKL.

The rearrangement links TRBV11-2 to TRBJ1-4; D unclear. Trimming removed 4 bases from V and 7 bases from J, with 10 bases in between. Germline V gene lookup returns CDR1 SGHAT and CDR2 FQNNGV. The length of the CDR3 is 13 residues. The DNA for the CDR3 is TGTGCCAGCAGCTCCGGTCATCGTGAAAAACTGTTTTTT. As protein: CASSSGHREKLFF.

V and J are TRBV7-9 and TRBJ2-7; 14 nucleotides agree with TRBD2. CDR1 is SEHNR and CDR2 is FQNEAQ in the germline V gene (reference sequence). The CDR3 is 16 residues long. V trimming: 5 bases; J trimming: 0 bases; junction bases outside the gene matches: 3. CDR3 in amino acids: CASSGTSGRSSYEQYF. As DNA, the CDR3 is TGTGCCAGCAGCGGGACTAGCGGGAGATCCTCCTACGAGCAGTACTTC.

The chain uses TRBV6-5 and TRBJ1-5; tentatively, D is TRBD1 (6 bases). This CDR3 contains 14 residues. The germline V gene encodes CDR1 MNHEY and CDR2 SVGAGI. Trimming took 7 bases from V and 5 from J, leaving 15 bases between them. Written as DNA, the CDR3 is TGTGCCAGCACTGGACAGCCGAGGGATCAGCCCCAGCATTTT. It yields the protein CASTGQPRDQPQHF.

CDR3 DNA sequence: TGTGCCAGCAGGGTAATAGGACAGGGGACGACTGAAGCTTTCTTT. It translates to CASRVIGQGTTEAFF. This chain joins TRBV28 and TRBJ1-1, with 9 bases that match TRBD1. J gave up 5 bases and V 6 bases, and 10 bases lay outside the gene matches. The CDR3 extends over 15 amino acids. Germline V gene data show CDR1 as MDHEN and CDR2 as SYDVKM.

This clone was seen a few times. The J gene is TRBJ2-1, the V gene TRBV19, with 8 bases aligning to TRBD2. Germline V CDR1 and CDR2: LNHDA, SQIVND (reference sequence). Unmatched junction bases numbered 9, after V lost 4 bases and J lost 7 bases. There are 15 residues in the CDR3. CDR3 residues: CASSTLAGGGNEQFF. CDR3 nucleotide sequence: TGTGCCAGTAGTACTCTAGCGGGTGGGGGGAATGAGCAGTTCTTC.

The CDR3 nucleotides read TGTGCCATCAGTGATATTGTGCGGGATTACAATGAGCAGTTCTTC. Protein: CAISDIVRDYNEQFF. The chain joins TRBV10-3 to TRBJ2-1, with a weak D call TRBD2 (6 bases). This CDR3 contains 15 residues. The germline gives CDR1 ENHRY, CDR2 SYGVKD. V lost 3 bases and J 4 bases, leaving 13 bases between the germline ends.

The chain employs TRBV5-1 and TRBJ2-2; TRBD2 is a possible D gene (6 bases). Per the germline V gene, CDR1 is SGHRS and CDR2 is YFSETQ. V was shortened by 3 bases and J by 2 bases, with 11 bases between the two germline ends. The CDR3 has 15 amino acids. The CDR3, as DNA: TGCGCCAGCAGCTGGCAGGACTACAACACCGGGGAGCTGTTTTTT. This sequence encodes CASSWQDYNTGELFF.

This clone was detected only a few times. The V and J genes are TRBV6-5 and TRBJ1-2; 7 nucleotides align to TRBD1. Looked up from germline, CDR1 is MNHEY and CDR2 is SVGAGI. Trimming cost V 6 bases and J 6 bases; bases outside gene matches: 4. CDR3 length: 12 amino acids. CDR3 nucleotide sequence: TGTGCCAGCAGCACGACAGGGAATGGCTACACCTTC. This sequence encodes CASSTTGNGYTF.

V is TRBV28 and J is TRBJ1-5; 7 bases fit TRBD1. Germline values: CDR1 MDHEN, CDR2 SYDVKM. The CDR3 is 15 amino acids. Trimming at V came to 5 bases and at J to 4 bases, leaving 8 bases not matched to a gene. The CDR3 loop reads CASSPRGLWNQPQHF. CDR3 coding DNA: TGTGCCAGCAGTCCTAGGGGGCTTTGGAATCAGCCCCAGCATTTT.

The chain uses TRBV11-2 and TRBJ2-7, with D possibly matching TRBD1 (7 bases). CDR3 length equals 12 residues. V lost 4 bases and J 6 bases, leaving 10 bases between the germline ends. Germline V gene data show CDR1 as SGHAT and CDR2 as FQNNGV. In nucleotides, the CDR3 is TGTGCCAGCAGCTCCAGGGGGGCCGAGCAGTACTTC. It specifies CASSSRGAEQYF.

This chain connects TRBV6-6 to TRBJ2-5; 9 positions match TRBD1. The V segment lost 6 bases and the J segment 7 bases; nucleotides outside the gene matches: 9. Germline CDR1 is MNHNY and CDR2 is SVGAGI (reference sequence). The CDR3 consists of 14 residues. CDR3 region: CASSRNRGRLTQYF. The CDR3 bases are TGTGCCAGCAGCCGCAACAGGGGGCGGTTGACCCAGTACTTC.

This chain connects TRBV7-9 to TRBJ2-7; D is perhaps TRBD2 (6 bases). V was cut by 5 bases and J by 0 bases, with 17 bases left in between. CDR3 length equals 16 residues. The germline V gene has CDR1 SEHNR and CDR2 FQNEAQ (reference sequence). The CDR3 region is CASSPTKGAGSYEQYF. The CDR3 region has the DNA TGTGCCAGCAGCCCTACCAAAGGAGCGGGCTCCTACGAGCAGTACTTC.

DNA of the CDR3: TGCGCCAGCAGTGTTACGAGGGCCGGCGGTACGAACACTGAAGCTTTCTTT. Residues: CASSVTRAGGTNTEAFF. The chain carries TRBV4-1 and TRBJ1-1, with D unclear. The V end was cut by 6 bases, the J end by 1 base, with 21 bases between. Per germline, CDR1 MGHRA and CDR2 YSYEKL. The length of the CDR3 is 17 residues.

This chain uses TRBV15 with TRBJ1-2, with D uncertain. CDR1 is LNHNV and CDR2 is YYDKDF in the germline V gene (reference sequence). The CDR3 has 18 amino acids. V lost 4 bases and J 3 bases, leaving 24 bases between the germline ends. CDR3 sequence (DNA): TGTGCCACCAGCACCCGGGAGAGGCGGCCGAAGAAGGACTATGGCTACACCTTC. It yields the protein CATSTRERRPKKDYGYTF.

The rearrangement links TRBV4-1 to TRBJ2-3, with TRBD1 as a possible D gene (5 bases). Between the trimmed V and J ends, which lost 0 bases and 3 bases, there was a span of 7 bases. Per the germline V gene, CDR1 is MGHRA and CDR2 is YSYEKL. CDR3 length: 14 amino acids. The CDR3 DNA follows: TGCGCCAGCAGCCAAGAAAGGGGTACAGATACGCAGTATTTT. Its protein product is CASSQERGTDTQYF.

The J gene is TRBJ1-2, the V gene TRBV19, with D possibly TRBD1 on 5 matching bases. With 1 base removed from V and 4 bases from J, the gap between germline ends came to 13 bases. The germline V gene encodes CDR1 LNHDA and CDR2 SQIVND (reference sequence). This CDR3 is 15 amino acids long. The CDR3: CASSIAQGRGYGYTF. Here the CDR3 DNA reads TGTGCCAGTAGTATAGCTCAGGGTCGCGGCTATGGCTACACCTTC.

The chain has TRBV11-2 and TRBJ2-7; 7 bases line up with TRBD2. Germline assignment: CDR1 SGHAT and CDR2 FQNNGV. The CDR3 runs 13 residues. J was trimmed by 1 base and V by 4 bases; bases with no gene match: 1. CDR3 sequence reads: CASSSGGSYEQYF. The CDR3 DNA sequence: TGTGCCAGCAGCTCGGGGGGATCCTACGAGCAGTACTTC.

This clone was seen many times. This chain links TRBV2 with TRBJ2-1; 10 bases agree with TRBD1. The CDR3 covers 14 residues. V shed 6 bases and J 4 bases; nucleotides not matched to a gene: 3. Germline-derived CDR1 and CDR2 are SNHLY and FYNNEI. CDR3 nucleotides: TGTGCCAGCAGGGACAGGGGGGTATACAATGAGCAGTTCTTC. It encodes CASRDRGVYNEQFF.

The V call is TRBV28, the J call TRBJ1-2; D may be TRBD1 (5 bases). Germline V lookup: CDR1 MDHEN, CDR2 SYDVKM. The CDR3 is made up of 14 amino acids. The V and J ends lost 5 bases and 0 bases respectively, with 10 bases between them. The CDR3 nucleotides read TGTGCCAGCAGTCCGGGACTGGCTAACTATGGCTACACCTTC. Amino acid sequence: CASSPGLANYGYTF.

The chain links TRBV2 to TRBJ2-7, with TRBD1 matching 8 bases. Germline lookup yields CDR1 SNHLY and CDR2 FYNNEI. Trimming removed 7 bases from V and 2 bases from J; junction bases left unmatched: 7. The CDR3 spans 14 residues. CDR3 nucleotides: TGTGCCAGCACGTGGGGACAGGCTACCTACGAGCAGTACTTC. Its translation is CASTWGQATYEQYF. Supplemented by reference TRBV2 and TRBJ2-7, the full variable domain reads EPEVTQTPSHQVTQMGQEVILRCVPISNHLYFYWYRQILGQKVEFLVSFYNNEISEKSEIFDDQFSVERPDGSNFTLKIRSTKLEDSAMYFCASTWGQATYEQYFGPGTRLTVT.

The chain employs TRBV5-4 and TRBJ1-2; D is possibly TRBD1 (6 bases). The CDR3 consists of 14 residues. Germline CDR1 and CDR2: SGHNT and YYREEE (reference sequence). V was shortened by 3 bases and J by 4 bases, with 13 bases between the two germline ends. For the CDR3, the DNA is TGTGCCAGCAGCTGGGGGCTGAGTCCCTATGGCTACACCTTC. It yields the protein CASSWGLSPYGYTF.

This clone was counted only a few times. The CDR3 sequence is CASSVAGVEQYF. The CDR3 bases are TGTGCCAGCAGTGTAGCAGGGGTCGAGCAGTACTTC. The V gene is TRBV2, the J gene TRBJ2-7, with D tentatively TRBD1 (6 bases). V lost 4 bases and J 6 bases, leaving 10 bases between the germline ends. The CDR3 has 12 residues. Looked up from germline, CDR1 is SNHLY and CDR2 is FYNNEI.